This is a list of T cell receptor beta chains from one sample in a study of identifying expanded T cells in peripheral blood. The assay was immunoSEQ multiplex PCR, and TCRdb's table has in-frame clones only and misses some. The sample includes 95,000 to 100,000 clones, around 85% seen only once; the top ten take roughly 17%. Sequencing was carried out using blood. Receptor source: a person between 18 and 75 years old in good health. The CDR3 runs from the conserved cysteine through the conserved F or W. A D gene is named only where the DNA matches it firmly. The size field is filled for only some rows; it gives once, few, many or a size class.

TRBJ1-6 | 16 | NA | NA | TRBV4-3 | CASSQERRGGGSPLHF | TGCGCCAGCAGCCAAGAACGAAGGGGAGGGGGTTCACCCCTCCACTTT
TRBJ1-1 | 14 | NA | NA | TRBV29-1 | CSVGGRVDNTEAFF | TGCAGCGTTGGGGGGCGGGTAGATAACACTGAAGCTTTCTTT
TRBJ2-1 | 14 | TRBD1 | NA | TRBV19 | CASSSRDRVKGQFF | TGTGCCAGTAGTAGCCGGGACAGGGTAAAAGGGCAGTTCTTC
TRBJ2-1 | 18 | NA | NA | TRBV9 | CASSAYPRIDDNYNEQFF | TGTGCCAGCAGCGCATACCCCCGGATTGACGATAACTACAATGAGCAGTTCTTC
TRBJ2-5 | 17 | TRBD2 | NA | TRBV30 | CAWSLTRTSGVQETQYF | TGTGCCTGGAGTCTTACCCGGACTAGCGGGGTACAAGAGACCCAGTACTTC
TRBJ2-1 | 15 | NA | NA | TRBV15 | CATSREGGAVGEQFF | TGTGCCACCAGCAGAGAAGGTGGGGCGGTCGGTGAGCAGTTCTTC
TRBJ2-1 | 16 | TRBD2 | NA | TRBV27 | CASSEWTSGGLDEQFF | TGTGCCAGCAGCGAATGGACTAGCGGGGGGCTGGATGAGCAGTTCTTC
TRBJ2-7 | 15 | NA | NA | TRBV19 | CASSISLAGGYEQYF | TGTGCCAGTAGTATATCTCTAGCCGGGGGCTACGAGCAGTACTTC
TRBJ2-3 | 15 | NA | NA | TRBV28 | CASTWERVRPDTQYF | TGTGCCAGCACTTGGGAGAGGGTCAGGCCAGATACGCAGTATTTT
TRBJ2-1 | 14 | TRBD1 | NA | TRBV7-2 | CASSLYSWGQEQFF | TGTGCCAGCAGCTTATATTCTTGGGGACAGGAGCAGTTCTTC
TRBJ1-2 | 16 | NA | NA | TRBV13 | CASSLGLTPGTHGYTF | TGTGCCAGCAGCTTAGGCCTGACACCGGGTACCCATGGCTACACCTTC
TRBJ2-6 | 15 | NA | once | TRBV4-3 | CASSQRGSGANVLTF | TGCGCCAGCAGCCAACGGGGGTCTGGGGCCAACGTCCTGACTTTC
TRBJ1-6 | 15 | NA | NA | TRBV19 | CASSVFARKGSPLHF | TGTGCCAGTAGTGTGTTCGCGCGGAAGGGATCACCCCTCCACTTT
TRBJ1-2 | 14 | NA | NA | TRBV7-6 | CASSTDLEGVGYTF | TGTGCCAGCAGCACCGATTTGGAAGGGGTAGGCTACACCTTC
TRBJ2-3 | 14 | TRBD2 | NA | TRBV29-1 | CSAGLAGATDTQYF | TGCAGCGCGGGGCTAGCGGGGGCAACAGATACGCAGTATTTT
TRBJ2-2 | 14 | NA | NA | TRBV4-3 | CASSQPGNTGELFF | TGCGCCAGCAGCCAGCCCGGCAACACCGGGGAGCTGTTTTTT
TRBJ2-2 | 14 | TRBD1 | NA | TRBV4-3 | CASSLGTGAGELFF | TGCGCCAGCAGCCTAGGGACAGGGGCCGGGGAGCTGTTTTTT
TRBJ2-1 | 15 | NA | NA | TRBV27 | CASTRALGPYNEQFF | TGTGCCAGCACTCGAGCGTTGGGACCCTACAATGAGCAGTTCTTC
TRBJ1-6 | 13 | TRBD1 | NA | TRBV6-1 | CACRDSAYSPLHF | TGTGCCTGCAGGGACAGCGCCTATTCACCCCTCCACTTT
TRBJ2-5 | 15 | TRBD1 | NA | TRBV7-6 | CASSFGTGRGETQYF | TGTGCCAGCAGCTTCGGGACAGGGAGGGGAGAGACCCAGTACTTC
TRBJ1-1 | 14 | NA | once | TRBV7-2 | CASSLLGSNTEAFF | TGTGCCAGCAGCTTACTGGGGTCGAACACTGAAGCTTTCTTT
TRBJ2-3 | 17 | TRBD1 | once | TRBV4-3 | CASSQELGRGPADTQYF | TGCGCCAGCAGCCAAGAGCTCGGCAGGGGGCCCGCAGATACGCAGTATTTT
TRBJ2-1 | 15 | TRBD2 | NA | TRBV7-2 | CASTPQRGNNNEQFF | TGTGCCAGCACCCCGCAGCGGGGGAACAACAATGAGCAGTTCTTC
TRBJ2-5 | 15 | TRBD2 | NA | TRBV27 | CASSLTTSGAETQYF | TGTGCCAGCAGTTTGACAACTAGCGGGGCGGAGACCCAGTACTTC
TRBJ1-3 | 13 | NA | NA | TRBV27 | CASSFGVGNTIYF | TGTGCCAGCAGTTTCGGGGTAGGAAACACCATATATTTT
TRBJ2-3 | 14 | NA | NA | TRBV18 | CASSPDSKTDTQYF | TGTGCCAGCTCACCGGACTCTAAGACAGATACGCAGTATTTT
TRBJ2-3 | 14 | TRBD1 | NA | TRBV12-5 | CASGLGQGTDTQYF | TGTGCTAGTGGTTTGGGACAGGGGACAGATACGCAGTATTTT
TRBJ1-2 | 13 | NA | NA | TRBV19 | CASSIKVNYGYTF | TGTGCCAGTAGTATAAAGGTTAACTATGGCTACACCTTC
TRBJ2-7 | 15 | NA | NA | TRBV11-3 | CASSFRAGASYEQYF | TGTGCCAGCAGCTTTCGGGCGGGGGCCTCCTACGAGCAGTACTTC
TRBJ2-7 | 13 | NA | once | TRBV5-6 | CASSERFSYEQYF | TGTGCCAGCAGCGAGAGATTCTCCTACGAGCAGTACTTC
TRBJ2-6 | 19 | NA | NA | TRBV9 | CASSPPLAGTAPGANVLTF | TGTGCCAGCAGCCCCCCCCTGGCGGGGACAGCCCCCGGGGCCAACGTCCTGACTTTC
TRBJ2-7 | 13 | NA | once | TRBV18 | CASSQGEGNEQYF | TGTGCCAGCTCACAGGGGGAAGGGAACGAGCAGTACTTC
TRBJ1-3 | 18 | NA | NA | TRBV5-1 | CASSLSGGQVSSGNTIYF | TGCGCCAGCAGCCTCTCCGGGGGGCAGGTATCGTCTGGAAACACCATATATTTT
TRBJ2-1 | 12 | NA | NA | TRBV12-5 | CASGLGLAEQFF | TGTGCTAGTGGTCTGGGGCTCGCTGAGCAGTTCTTC
TRBJ2-2 | 17 | NA | NA | TRBV15 | CATSRDRLAGNTGELFF | TGTGCCACCAGCAGGGACCGACTTGCCGGAAACACCGGGGAGCTGTTTTTT
TRBJ1-2 | 13 | NA | NA | TRBV6-5 | CASSEKPIYGYTF | TGTGCCAGCAGTGAAAAACCTATCTATGGCTACACCTTC
TRBJ1-1 | 14 | NA | NA | TRBV7-8 | CASSSGAGGTEAFF | TGTGCCAGCAGCTCTGGGGCGGGGGGCACTGAAGCTTTCTTT